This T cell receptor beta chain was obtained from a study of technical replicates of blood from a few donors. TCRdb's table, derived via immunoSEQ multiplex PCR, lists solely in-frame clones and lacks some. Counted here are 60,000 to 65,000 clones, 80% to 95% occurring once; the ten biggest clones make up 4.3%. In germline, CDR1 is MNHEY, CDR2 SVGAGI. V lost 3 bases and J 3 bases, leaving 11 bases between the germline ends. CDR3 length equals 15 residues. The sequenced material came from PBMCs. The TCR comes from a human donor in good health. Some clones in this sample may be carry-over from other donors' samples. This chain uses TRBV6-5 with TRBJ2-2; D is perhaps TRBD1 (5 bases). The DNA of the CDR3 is TGTGCCAGCAGTTATGTCAGGGTTGACACCGGGGAGCTGTTTTTT. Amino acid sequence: CASSYVRVDTGELFF.